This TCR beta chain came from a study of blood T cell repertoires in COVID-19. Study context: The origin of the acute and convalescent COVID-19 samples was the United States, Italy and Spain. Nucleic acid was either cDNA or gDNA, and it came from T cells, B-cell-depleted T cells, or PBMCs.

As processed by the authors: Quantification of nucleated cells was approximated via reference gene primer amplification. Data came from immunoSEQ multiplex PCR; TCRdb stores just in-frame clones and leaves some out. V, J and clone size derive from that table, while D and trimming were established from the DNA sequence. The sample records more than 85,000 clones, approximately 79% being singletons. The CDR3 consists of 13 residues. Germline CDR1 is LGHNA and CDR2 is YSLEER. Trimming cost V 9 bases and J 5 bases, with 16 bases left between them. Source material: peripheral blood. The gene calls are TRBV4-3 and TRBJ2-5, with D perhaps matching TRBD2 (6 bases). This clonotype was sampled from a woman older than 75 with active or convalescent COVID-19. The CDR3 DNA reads TGCGCCAGACCGGCAGCGGGTGGTGAGACCCAGTACTTC. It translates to CARPAAGGETQYF.